Listed below are T cell receptor beta chains from one sample, sequenced in a study of T cells in Graves' hyperthyroidism and ophthalmopathy. TCRdb analysed the multiplex PCR reads with MiXCR anew, one entry per CDR3 protein. The sample lists under 300,000 distinct CDR3 sequences, about 16% occurring once. The sample comprised blood. The receptor source for this set is a woman aged 45-65 years with Graves' hyperthyroidism that later progressed to Graves' ophthalmopathy. The CDR3 runs from the conserved cysteine through the conserved F or W. D genes are given only for firm matches. Clone sizes are given selectively: once, few, many, or a class where the clone is expanded.

clone size	V gene	J gene	D gene	CDR3 protein	CDR3 DNA
few	TRBV5-8	TRBJ1-1	-	CASSLSTDGNTEAFF	TGTGCCAGCAGCTTGAGTACAGACGGCAACACTGAAGCTTTCTTT
-	TRBV20-1	TRBJ2-3	-	CSARDRGWGTDTQYF	TGCAGTGCTAGAGATAGGGGGTGGGGCACAGATACGCAGTATTTT
many	TRBV6-1	TRBJ2-1	TRBD2	CASSVLAGDYNEQFF	TGTGCCAGCAGTGTACTAGCGGGAGACTACAATGAGCAGTTCTTC
-	TRBV6-1	TRBJ1-5	-	CASRRQYSNQPQHF	TGTGCCAGCAGAAGACAGTATAGCAATCAGCCCCAGCATTTT
-	TRBV6-5	TRBJ2-3	TRBD2	CASNYPRGGGRVQVFAQYF	TGTGCCAGCAATTACCCTCGCGGGGGGGGGAGAGTTCAGGTCTTCGCGCAGTATTTT
-	TRBV5-6	TRBJ1-1	TRBD1	CASSPRTGIPEAFF	TGTGCCAGCAGCCCCCGGACAGGGATCCCGGAAGCTTTCTTT
many	TRBV5-1	TRBJ2-3	-	CASSLEGHPTDTQYF	TGCGCCAGCAGCTTGGAGGGTCATCCCACAGATACGCAGTATTTT
many	TRBV28	TRBJ1-2	-	CASSFPGSYGYTF	TGTGCCAGCAGTTTCCCCGGATCCTATGGCTACACCTTC
-	TRBV28	TRBJ1-5	-	CASTLGDGGNQPQHF	TGTGCCAGCACTTTGGGGGACGGGGGCAATCAGCCCCAGCATTTT
many	TRBV2	TRBJ2-5	-	CASNVGGETQYF	TGTGCCAGCAATGTGGGGGGAGAGACCCAGTACTTC
-	TRBV30	TRBJ1-6	TRBD1	CAWSAPGQGKRMNSPLHF	TGTGCCTGGAGTGCCCCGGGACAGGGAAAGAGGATGAATTCACCCCTCCACTTT
once	TRBV28	TRBJ2-1	TRBD2	CASSRTSGVSYNEQFF	TGTGCCAGCAGCCGGACTAGCGGGGTCTCCTACAATGAGCAGTTCTTC
-	TRBV5-6	TRBJ2-1	-	CASSLARVLQGNEQFF	TGTGCCAGCAGCTTGGCGCGGGTACTCCAAGGGAATGAGCAGTTCTTC
many	TRBV28	TRBJ1-1	-	CVAAGPGESNTEAFF	TGTGTGGCAGCCGGGCCTGGTGAATCGAACACTGAAGCTTTCTTT
many	TRBV5-1	TRBJ1-2	-	CASSLGTPSNYGYTF	TGCGCCAGCAGCTTGGGTACACCATCTAACTATGGCTACACCTTC
many	TRBV6-1	TRBJ2-7	-	CASSWSGQYEQYF	TGTGCCAGCAGTTGGTCGGGACAATACGAGCAGTACTTC
many	TRBV29-1	TRBJ2-7	TRBD1	CSVGQGSSYEQYF	TGCAGCGTTGGACAGGGAAGCTCCTACGAGCAGTACTTC
-	TRBV9	TRBJ2-1	-	CASSRSSDNSYNEQFF	TGTGCCAGCAGTCGTTCCAGCGATAACTCCTACAATGAGCAGTTCTTC